This TCR beta chain was sequenced for a study of T cells in women clearing cervical HPV infection. Looking at the study overall: Case blood was drawn when the lesion was first found; control blood after infection became undetectable. For cases, blood was sampled a median about 140 days after lesion detection, interquartile range about 90 to 230 days.

The CDR3 is 17 residues long. CDR1 is KGHSH, CDR2 LQKENI, per germline. V was clipped by 2 bases and J by 7 bases; unmatched bases: 9. Points from the study as a whole: TRBV6-7 abundance was lower in cases than controls (around 0.11% versus 0.16%). CIN3+ cases had significantly higher TCR richness than controls; evenness did not differ.

Note on this clone: The antigen is undetermined. The read comes to an end 3 residues before the CDR3 does, leaving the germline J gene to fill in the end.

Repertoires were generated with immunoSEQ multiplex PCR, while TCRdb's copy carries only in-frame clones and drops some. The data include about 24,000 clones; the top ten clones carry 5.4%. This sequence originates from a woman between 18 and 70 years old with a cervical HPV16 infection that either progressed to CIN3+ or cleared (not recorded which). What was sequenced was blood buffy coat. The chain couples TRBV18 to TRBJ2-1; 12 nucleotides align to TRBD1. Partial CDR3 DNA: TGTGCCAGCTCACCAGGGGCCGGGACAGGGGGCAATAATGAG. Its protein is CASSPGAGTGGNNE. The complete CDR3 reads CASSPGAGTGGNNEQFF.